The entry that follows covers one T cell receptor beta chain sequence. The germline gives CDR1 MNHEY, CDR2 SVGAGI. The CDR3 runs to 13 residues. Trimming took off 2 bases at V and 2 bases at J, with 7 bases between the two ends. These data originate in a study of blood T cell repertoires in COVID-19. Study members were between about 18 and 95 years old and lived in over 20 US regions. Clinical histories supplied by participants themselves formed the basis of cohort assignment. Donors of Cohort 3 who recovered were those that had two negative PCRs, clearance, or symptom resolution. Data came from immunoSEQ multiplex PCR; TCRdb stores just in-frame clones and leaves some out. The table lists approximately 150,000 clones, around 84% of them singletons.

The V and J genes are TRBV6-5 and TRBJ2-7; no definite D call. The TCR sequence derives from a woman in her 50s who had recovered from COVID-19. Sequencing input: PBMCs or T cells enriched from blood (not recorded which). The CDR3 nucleotides are TGTGCCAGCAGTTACGAGGAAACCTACGAGCAGTACTTC. Its protein is CASSYEETYEQYF.